Reported below is one T cell receptor beta chain. The antigen remains undetermined. The junction departs from germline at one end; a sequencing error may be responsible. The sample comes from a study of T cells after yellow fever vaccination. Overall study findings and caveats: Once the booster was given, most primary-vaccination clones reappeared, at around 96% for CD4 and over 85% for CD8. Contamination of FACS-sorted repertoires by abundant clonotypes from the bulk population could occur.

It was through 5'RACE template switching that TCR cDNA was made, with a universal primer site and UMIs added. MiXCR, run by TCRdb on the 5' RACE reads, gives a single entry per CDR3 protein. The data hold about 630,000 distinct CDR3 sequences, with around 12% observed a single time. CDR1 is KGHSH and CDR2 is LQKENI in the germline V gene. The CDR3 is made up of 15 amino acids. This specimen consisted of PBMCs, obtained on the day of the yellow fever booster vaccination. The V call is TRBV18, the J call TRBJ2-5, with TRBD1 matching over 8 bases. This sequence originates from a man between 25 and 39 years old who received the YFV17D yellow fever vaccine. The CDR3 DNA sequence: TGTGCCAGCTCCCCACCAAGCGACAGGGGAAGGGCCCAGTACTTC. It is translated as CASSPPSDRGRAQYF. Full variable domain (outside the CDR3, taken from reference TRBV18 and TRBJ2-5): NAGVMQNPRHLVRRRGQEARLRCSPMKGHSHVYWYRQLPEEGLKFMVYLQKENIIDESGMPKERFSAEFPKEGPSILRIQQVVRGDSAAYFCASSPPSDRGRAQYFGPGTRLLVL.